Shown below are 8 T cell receptor beta chains from a single sample sequenced in a study of T cell changes during pregnancy in multiple sclerosis. Clones were read by immunoSEQ multiplex PCR, and TCRdb kept only the in-frame ones, dropping some. Of approximately 85,000 clones detected, approximately 90% appear once; the ten largest clones hold approximately 2.5%. The source was peripheral blood, collected in the first trimester of pregnancy. The receptors were sampled from a female donor with multiple sclerosis, enrolled in a pregnancy study.

V gene TRBV27 combines with J gene TRBJ2-1; TRBD1 matches 7 bases. This CDR3 is 16 amino acids long. Germline V gene lookup returns CDR1 MNHEY and CDR2 SMNVEV (reference sequence). V shed 5 bases, J shed 2 bases, and the junction held 9 bases outside the gene matches. In DNA form, the CDR3 reads TGTGCCAGCAGTGCCCGGACAGGAGCACCCTACAATGAGCAGTTCTTC. Its protein is CASSARTGAPYNEQFF.

The DNA for the CDR3 is TGTGCCAGCTCACGTCCAGGGTACAATGAGCAGTTCTTC. This translates into CASSRPGYNEQFF. The genes are TRBV18 and TRBJ2-1, with TRBD1 as a possible D gene (5 bases). This CDR3 contains 13 residues. V was clipped by 4 bases and J by 4 bases, with 8 bases between them. The V gene's germline CDR1 is KGHSH and CDR2 LQKENI.

The J gene is TRBJ2-7, the V gene TRBV6-6; D might be TRBD1 (6 bases). Germline CDR1 reads MNHNY; CDR2 reads SVGAGI (reference sequence). Trimming took 2 bases from V and 3 from J, leaving 8 bases between them. CDR3 length equals 13 residues. DNA of the CDR3: TGTGCCAGCAGTTACGTACAGGGCTACGAGCAGTACTTC. It is translated as CASSYVQGYEQYF.

This clone was observed once. The V and J genes are TRBV5-4 and TRBJ2-3; possibly TRBD2 for D (6 bases). Germline-derived CDR1 and CDR2 are SGHNT and YYREEE (reference sequence). V shed 9 bases and J shed 1 base, with 9 bases lying between them. This CDR3 region has 12 residues. The CDR3 loop is CATTGGTDTQYF. Written as DNA, the CDR3 is TGTGCCACCACGGGGGGCACAGATACGCAGTATTTT.

The CDR3 DNA sequence: TGTGCCAGCAGCTTAGGCTTACTAGCGGGGGCGGGTGAGCAGTTCTTC. It translates to CASSLGLLAGAGEQFF. The chain couples TRBV7-2 to TRBJ2-1; 11 bases agree with TRBD2. Per germline, CDR1 SGHTA and CDR2 FQGNSA. This CDR3 spans 16 amino acids. V shed 1 base, J shed 9 bases, and the junction held 8 bases outside the gene matches.

The gene calls are TRBV5-4 and TRBJ1-3; a possible D gene is TRBD1 (5 bases). V lost 4 bases and J lost 0, with 11 bases in between. Looked up from germline, CDR1 is SGHNT and CDR2 is YYREEE (reference sequence). The CDR3 is 15 residues long. Here the CDR3 reads CASSLRTTSGNTIYF. CDR3 coding DNA: TGTGCCAGCAGCCTCAGGACAACCTCTGGAAACACCATATATTTT.

The rearrangement links TRBV19 to TRBJ1-1; D remains ambiguous. The germline V gene encodes CDR1 LNHDA and CDR2 SQIVND (reference sequence). The CDR3 runs 16 residues. V dropped 6 bases and J dropped 0 bases, with 17 bases sitting between them. In DNA, the CDR3 is TGTGCCAGTAGCTCTCGATGGGGAGACATGAACACTGAAGCTTTCTTT. Translated: CASSSRWGDMNTEAFF.

The rearrangement links TRBV27 to TRBJ2-7, with a tentative D call TRBD1 (6 bases). Germline-derived CDR1 and CDR2 are MNHEY and SMNVEV (reference sequence). Between the trimmed V and J ends, which lost 6 bases and 2 bases, there was a span of 20 bases. The CDR3 extends over 16 amino acids. CDR3: CASRPIQGKRTYEQYF. In DNA, the CDR3 is TGTGCCAGCAGGCCAATACAGGGAAAAAGGACCTACGAGCAGTACTTC.